These 11 T cell receptor beta chains originate from one sample sequenced in a study of blood T cell repertoires in COVID-19. Produced via immunoSEQ multiplex PCR; TCRdb's table is partial and in-frame only. The sample records about 16,000 clones, around 89% being singletons. The source material was peripheral blood. All receptors derive from a man of 80 years or more with acute or convalescent COVID-19.

This clone was recorded once. The rearrangement joins TRBV28 to TRBJ1-1; D may be TRBD1 (6 bases). The CDR3 covers 13 residues. Trimming removed 3 bases at V and 6 bases at J, with 11 bases between. Germline CDR1 MDHEN, CDR2 SYDVKM. The CDR3 here is CASSLPEGAEAFF. In DNA form, the CDR3 reads TGTGCCAGCAGTTTGCCTGAGGGGGCTGAAGCTTTCTTT.

The chain couples TRBV24-1 to TRBJ2-1; 9 bases map to TRBD1. The CDR3 has 16 amino acids. CDR1 is KGHDR, CDR2 SFDVKD, per germline. V dropped 9 bases and J dropped 4; count of bases not matched to a gene: 12. CDR3 protein: CATGGTGSVGYNEQFF. The CDR3, as DNA: TGTGCCACCGGGGGGACAGGGAGTGTGGGGTACAATGAGCAGTTCTTC.

V usage is TRBV2 and J usage is TRBJ2-5; 12 nucleotides agree with TRBD2. Germline CDR1 and CDR2: SNHLY and FYNNEI. This CDR3 contains 13 residues. V gave up 9 bases and J gave up 2 bases; unmatched junction bases: 1. CDR3 coding DNA: TGTGCCAGAACTAGCGGGGGGCAAGAGACCCAGTACTTC. It translates to CARTSGGQETQYF.

The chain links TRBV5-1 to TRBJ2-3, with 11 nucleotides matching TRBD1. Germline values: CDR1 SGHRS, CDR2 YFSETQ. The V segment lost 0 bases and the J segment 4 bases; nucleotides outside the gene matches: 1. The CDR3 covers 15 residues. The CDR3 region has the DNA TGCGCCAGCAGCTTGGGGACAGGGGGCGCAGATACGCAGTATTTT. This codes for CASSLGTGGADTQYF.

The chain couples TRBV3-1 (or the pseudogene TRBV3-2) to TRBJ1-6; unclear D gene. V was trimmed by 0 bases and J by 6 bases, leaving 6 bases between them. Germline CDR1 LGHDT, CDR2 YNNKEL (reference sequence). This CDR3 spans 14 amino acids. CDR3 in DNA: TGTGCCAGCAGCCAAGAGGCGGTTAATTCACCCCTCCACTTT. Translating it yields CASSQEAVNSPLHF.

The chain is built from TRBV5-4 and TRBJ2-5; TRBD1 might be the D (6 bases). V shed 4 bases and J shed 3 bases, with 13 bases lying between them. CDR3 length: 14 residues. Per the germline V gene, CDR1 is SGHNT and CDR2 is YYREEE (reference sequence). This CDR3 is CASSGYRDKETQYF. CDR3 in DNA: TGTGCCAGCAGCGGCTACCGGGACAAAGAGACCCAGTACTTC.

The chain joins TRBV5-5 to TRBJ2-6; a possible D gene is TRBD2 (6 bases). V shed 1 base and J shed 0 bases, with 14 bases lying between them. CDR1 is SGHKS and CDR2 is YYEKEE in the germline V gene (reference sequence). The CDR3 runs to 18 residues. CDR3 residues: CASSLRGTPSSGANVLTF. CDR3 sequence (DNA): TGTGCCAGCAGCTTGAGAGGGACTCCAAGCTCTGGGGCCAACGTCCTGACTTTC.

This clone came up once. The genes are TRBV6-5 and TRBJ2-7; D ambiguous. The CDR3 has 15 residues. Trimming removed 7 bases from V and 0 bases from J, with 16 bases in between. The V gene's germline CDR1 is MNHEY and CDR2 SVGAGI. The DNA of the CDR3 is TGTGCCAGCACCCTCTGGGCAGATAGCTCCTACGAGCAGTACTTC. Its protein product is CASTLWADSSYEQYF.

CDR3 nucleotides: TGTGCCAGCAGTTACTACCGGGAAAGACGGACCGGGGAGCTGTTTTTT. Its translation: CASSYYRERRTGELFF. The chain has TRBV6-5 and TRBJ2-2; D possibly corresponds to TRBD2 (5 bases). The CDR3 is 16 amino acids. In germline, CDR1 is MNHEY, CDR2 SVGAGI. V was clipped by 1 base and J by 5 bases, with 14 bases between them.

This rearrangement joins TRBV7-3 to TRBJ1-6, with 8 bases fitting TRBD1. V was clipped by 1 base and J by 10 bases; unmatched bases: 6. The germline V gene encodes CDR1 SGHTA and CDR2 FQGTGA. The CDR3 is 15 residues long. The CDR3 sequence is CASSLKDRGKSPLHF. In nucleotides, the CDR3 is TGTGCCAGCAGCTTAAAAGACAGGGGAAAATCACCCCTCCACTTT.

The chain is built from TRBV7-2 and TRBJ2-3, with D perhaps TRBD2 (6 bases). This CDR3 region has 15 residues. Germline loops: CDR1 SGHTA, CDR2 FQGNSA. Trimming stripped 1 base from V and 5 bases from J, with 13 bases between. CDR3 amino acids: CASSLGGERVDTQYF. Here the CDR3 DNA reads TGTGCCAGCAGCTTAGGGGGGGAACGGGTAGATACGCAGTATTTT.